This T cell receptor (beta chain) was identified in a study of blood T cell repertoires in COVID-19. Overall study context: T cells, B-cell-depleted T cells, or PBMCs supplied cDNA or gDNA.

Only in-frame clones appear in the TCRdb table, and some are missing; sequencing was by immunoSEQ multiplex PCR. The repertoire holds about 330,000 clones, over 75% seen once, with more than 9% in the top ten. Across 24 US areas, participants ranged in age from about 18 to 100 years. Grouping used clinical history reported by participants in a survey and questionnaire. Two negative PCRs, clearance, or symptom resolution had been documented for recovered Cohort 3 donors. The CDR3 contains 13 residues. Germline CDR1 LNHDA, CDR2 SQIVND (reference sequence). V was pared by 5 bases and J by 0 bases, with 7 bases between.

The chain has TRBV19 and TRBJ1-1; D gene unclear. Sequencing used PBMCs or T cells enriched from blood (not recorded which). This TCR came from a woman aged 18-29 years who had recovered from COVID-19. The CDR3 sequence: CASSPSVNTEAFF. The CDR3 DNA is TGTGCCAGTAGTCCCTCCGTGAACACTGAAGCTTTCTTT.